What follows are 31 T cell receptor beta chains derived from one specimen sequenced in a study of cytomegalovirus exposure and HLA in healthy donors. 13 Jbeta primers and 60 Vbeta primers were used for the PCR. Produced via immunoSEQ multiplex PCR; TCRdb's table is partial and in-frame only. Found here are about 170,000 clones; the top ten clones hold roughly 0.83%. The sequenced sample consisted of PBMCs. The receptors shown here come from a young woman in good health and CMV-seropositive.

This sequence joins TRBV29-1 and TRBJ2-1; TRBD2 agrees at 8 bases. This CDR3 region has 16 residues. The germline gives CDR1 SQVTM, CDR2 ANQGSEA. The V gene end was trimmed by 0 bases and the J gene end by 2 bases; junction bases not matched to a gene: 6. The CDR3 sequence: CSVEDAASGPYNEQFF. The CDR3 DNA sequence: TGCAGCGTTGAAGATGCGGCTAGCGGGCCCTACAATGAGCAGTTCTTC.

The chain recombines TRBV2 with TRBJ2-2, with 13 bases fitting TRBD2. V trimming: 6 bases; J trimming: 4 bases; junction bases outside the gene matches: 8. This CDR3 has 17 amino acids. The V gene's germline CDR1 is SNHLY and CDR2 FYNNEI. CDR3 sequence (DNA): TGTGCCAGCAGGGGACCGGGACTAGCGGGACCCACCGGGGAGCTGTTTTTT. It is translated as CASRGPGLAGPTGELFF.

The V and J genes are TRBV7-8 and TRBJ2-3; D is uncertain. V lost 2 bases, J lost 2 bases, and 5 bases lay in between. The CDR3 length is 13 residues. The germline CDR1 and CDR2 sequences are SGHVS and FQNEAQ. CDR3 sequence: CASSLFYTDTQYF. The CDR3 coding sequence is TGTGCCAGCAGCTTATTTTACACAGATACGCAGTATTTT. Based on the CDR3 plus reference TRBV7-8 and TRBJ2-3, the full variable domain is GAGVSQSPRYKVAKRGQDVALRCDPISGHVSLFWYQQALGQGPEFLTYFQNEAQLDKSGLPSDRFFAERPEGSVSTLKIQRTQQEDSAVYLCASSLFYTDTQYFGPGTRLTVL.

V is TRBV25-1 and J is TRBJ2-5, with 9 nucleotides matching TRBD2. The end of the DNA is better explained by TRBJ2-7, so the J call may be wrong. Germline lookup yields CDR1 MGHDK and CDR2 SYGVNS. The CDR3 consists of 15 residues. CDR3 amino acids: CASSGSSGAADEQYF. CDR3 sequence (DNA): TGTGCCAGCAGTGGGTCTAGCGGGGCCGCAGACGAGCAGTACTTC.

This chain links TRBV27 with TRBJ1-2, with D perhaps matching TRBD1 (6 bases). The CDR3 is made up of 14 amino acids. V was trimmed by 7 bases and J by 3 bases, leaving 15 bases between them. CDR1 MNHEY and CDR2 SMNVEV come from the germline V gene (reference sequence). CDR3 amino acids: CASTHNRDHYGYTF. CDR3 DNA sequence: TGTGCCAGCACTCATAACAGGGACCACTATGGCTACACCTTC.

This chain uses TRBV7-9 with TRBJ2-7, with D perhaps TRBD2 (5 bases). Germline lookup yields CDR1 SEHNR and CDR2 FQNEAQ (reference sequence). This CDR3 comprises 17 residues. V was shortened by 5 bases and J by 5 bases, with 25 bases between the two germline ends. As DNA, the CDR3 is TGTGCCAGCAGCCCGGACGAGGTACTAGTTTCCTTTAACGAGCAGTACTTC. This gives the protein CASSPDEVLVSFNEQYF. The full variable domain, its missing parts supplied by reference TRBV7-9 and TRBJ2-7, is DTGVSQNPRHKITKRGQNVTFRCDPISEHNRLYWYRQTLGQGPEFLTYFQNEAQLEKSRLLSDRFSAERPKGSFSTLEIQRTEQGDSAMYLCASSPDEVLVSFNEQYFGPGTRLTVT.

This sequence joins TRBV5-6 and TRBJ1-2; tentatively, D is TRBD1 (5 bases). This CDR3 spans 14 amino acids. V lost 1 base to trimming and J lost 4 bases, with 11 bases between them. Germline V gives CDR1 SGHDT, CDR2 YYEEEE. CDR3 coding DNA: TGTGCCAGCAGCTTGTCAGGGATCGGCTATGGCTACACCTTC. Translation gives CASSLSGIGYGYTF.

The CDR3: CASSPATFYEQYF. The CDR3 bases are TGTGCCAGCTCACCGGCGACATTCTACGAGCAGTACTTC. The chain joins TRBV18 to TRBJ2-7; no clear D gene. The CDR3 length is 13 residues. Germline values: CDR1 KGHSH, CDR2 LQKENI. V was pared by 3 bases and J by 3 bases, with 9 bases between. Supplemented by reference TRBV18 and TRBJ2-7, the full variable domain reads NAGVMQNPRHLVRRRGQEARLRCSPMKGHSHVYWYRQLPEEGLKFMVYLQKENIIDESGMPKERFSAEFPKEGPSILRIQQVVRGDSAAYFCASSPATFYEQYFGPGTRLTVT.

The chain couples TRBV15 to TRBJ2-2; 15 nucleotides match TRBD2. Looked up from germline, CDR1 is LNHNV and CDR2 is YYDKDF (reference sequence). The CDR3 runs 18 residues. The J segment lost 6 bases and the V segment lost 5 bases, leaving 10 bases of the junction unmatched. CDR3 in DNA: TGTGCCACCAGCGGACGGACTAGCGGGAGGGCCGGTGCCGGGGAGCTGTTTTTT. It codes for CATSGRTSGRAGAGELFF. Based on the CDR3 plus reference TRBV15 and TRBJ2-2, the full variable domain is DAMVIQNPRYQVTQFGKPVTLSCSQTLNHNVMYWYQQKSSQAPKLLFHYYDKDFNNEADTPDNFQSRRPNTSFCFLDIRSPGLGDTAMYLCATSGRTSGRAGAGELFFGEGSRLTVL.

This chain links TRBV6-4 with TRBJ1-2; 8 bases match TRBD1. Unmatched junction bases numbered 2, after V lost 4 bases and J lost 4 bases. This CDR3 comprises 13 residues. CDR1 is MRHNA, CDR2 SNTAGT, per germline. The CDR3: CASSVDRGYGYTF. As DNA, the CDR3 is TGTGCCAGCAGTGTAGACAGGGGCTATGGCTACACCTTC.

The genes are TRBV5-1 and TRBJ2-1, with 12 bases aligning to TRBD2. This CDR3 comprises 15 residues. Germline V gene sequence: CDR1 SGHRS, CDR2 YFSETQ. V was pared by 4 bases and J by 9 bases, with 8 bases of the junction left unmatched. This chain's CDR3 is CASSVGLAGLTEQFF. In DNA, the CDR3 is TGCGCCAGCAGCGTAGGACTAGCGGGGCTAACTGAGCAGTTCTTC.

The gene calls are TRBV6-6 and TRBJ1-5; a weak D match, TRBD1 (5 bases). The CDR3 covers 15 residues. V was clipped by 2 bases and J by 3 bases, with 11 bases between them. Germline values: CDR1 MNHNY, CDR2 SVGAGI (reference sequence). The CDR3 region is CASSYMGLINQPQHF. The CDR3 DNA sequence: TGTGCCAGCAGTTACATGGGACTGATCAATCAGCCCCAGCATTTT.

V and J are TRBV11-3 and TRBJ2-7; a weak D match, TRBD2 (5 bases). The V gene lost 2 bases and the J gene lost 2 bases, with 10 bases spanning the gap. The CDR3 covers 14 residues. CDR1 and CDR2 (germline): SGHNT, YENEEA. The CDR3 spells CASSLSGGTYEQYF. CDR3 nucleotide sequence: TGTGCCAGCAGCTTATCTGGAGGTACCTACGAGCAGTACTTC.

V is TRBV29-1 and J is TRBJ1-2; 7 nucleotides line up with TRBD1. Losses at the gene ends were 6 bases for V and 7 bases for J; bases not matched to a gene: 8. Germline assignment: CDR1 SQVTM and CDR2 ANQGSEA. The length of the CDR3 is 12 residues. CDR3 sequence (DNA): TGCAGCGTCGACAGGGTCTTGGGTGGCTACACCTTC. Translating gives CSVDRVLGGYTF.

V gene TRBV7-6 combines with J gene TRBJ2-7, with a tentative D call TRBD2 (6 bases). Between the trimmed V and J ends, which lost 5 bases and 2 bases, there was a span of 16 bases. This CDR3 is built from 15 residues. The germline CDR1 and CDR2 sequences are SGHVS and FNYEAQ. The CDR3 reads CASSAGLAVAYEQYF. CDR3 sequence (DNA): TGTGCCAGCAGCGCAGGATTAGCGGTCGCCTACGAGCAGTACTTC.

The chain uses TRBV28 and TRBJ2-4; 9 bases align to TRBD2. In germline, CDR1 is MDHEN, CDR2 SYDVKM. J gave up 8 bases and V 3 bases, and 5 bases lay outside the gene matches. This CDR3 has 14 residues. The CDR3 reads CASSFAGGMDIQYF. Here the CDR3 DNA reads TGTGCCAGCAGTTTCGCGGGAGGGATGGACATTCAGTACTTC.

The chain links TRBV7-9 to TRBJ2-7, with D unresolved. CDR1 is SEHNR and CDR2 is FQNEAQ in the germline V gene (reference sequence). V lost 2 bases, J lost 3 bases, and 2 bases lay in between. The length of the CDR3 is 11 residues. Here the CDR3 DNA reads TGTGCCAGCAGCTTATACTACGAGCAGTACTTC. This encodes CASSLYYEQYF. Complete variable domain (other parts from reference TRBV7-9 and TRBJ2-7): DTGVSQNPRHKITKRGQNVTFRCDPISEHNRLYWYRQTLGQGPEFLTYFQNEAQLEKSRLLSDRFSAERPKGSFSTLEIQRTEQGDSAMYLCASSLYYEQYFGPGTRLTVT.

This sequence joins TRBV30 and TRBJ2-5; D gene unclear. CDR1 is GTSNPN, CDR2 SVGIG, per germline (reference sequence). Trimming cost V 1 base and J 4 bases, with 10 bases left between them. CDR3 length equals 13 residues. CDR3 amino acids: CAWSELTTETQYF. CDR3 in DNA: TGTGCCTGGAGTGAACTAACAACAGAGACCCAGTACTTC.

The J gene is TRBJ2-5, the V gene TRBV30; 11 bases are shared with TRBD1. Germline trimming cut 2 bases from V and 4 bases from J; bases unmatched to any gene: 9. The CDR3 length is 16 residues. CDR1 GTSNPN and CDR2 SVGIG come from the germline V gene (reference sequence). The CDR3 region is CAWSLNWDRGGETQYF. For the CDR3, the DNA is TGTGCCTGGAGTCTTAACTGGGACAGGGGGGGAGAGACCCAGTACTTC.

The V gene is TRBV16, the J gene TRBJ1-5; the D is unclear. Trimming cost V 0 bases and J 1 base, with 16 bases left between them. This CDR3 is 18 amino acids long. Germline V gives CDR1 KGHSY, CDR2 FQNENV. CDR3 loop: CASSQSRGRTGSNQPQHF. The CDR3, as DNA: TGTGCCAGCAGCCAATCCCGAGGTAGGACTGGGAGCAATCAGCCCCAGCATTTT.

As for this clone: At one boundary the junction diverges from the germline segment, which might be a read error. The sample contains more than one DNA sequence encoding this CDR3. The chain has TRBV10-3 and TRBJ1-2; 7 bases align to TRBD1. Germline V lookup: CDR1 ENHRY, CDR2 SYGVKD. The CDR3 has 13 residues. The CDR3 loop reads CAIRPPDRDGYTF. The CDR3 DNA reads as TGTGCCATCAGGCCCCCCGACAGGGATGGTTACACCTTC.

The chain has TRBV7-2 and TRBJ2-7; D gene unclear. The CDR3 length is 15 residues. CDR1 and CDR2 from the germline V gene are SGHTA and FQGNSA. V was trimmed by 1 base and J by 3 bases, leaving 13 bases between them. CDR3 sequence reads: CASSLGQSRLYEQYF. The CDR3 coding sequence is TGTGCCAGCAGCTTAGGGCAGAGCAGACTCTACGAGCAGTACTTC.

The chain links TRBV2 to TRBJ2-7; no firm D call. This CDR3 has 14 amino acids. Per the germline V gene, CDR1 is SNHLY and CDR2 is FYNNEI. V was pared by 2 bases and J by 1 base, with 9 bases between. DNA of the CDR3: TGTGCCAGCAGTGAACGGCAGGTATCCTACGAGCAGTACTTC. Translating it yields CASSERQVSYEQYF. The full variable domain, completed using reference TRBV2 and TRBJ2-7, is EPEVTQTPSHQVTQMGQEVILRCVPISNHLYFYWYRQILGQKVEFLVSFYNNEISEKSEIFDDQFSVERPDGSNFTLKIRSTKLEDSAMYFCASSERQVSYEQYFGPGTRLTVT.

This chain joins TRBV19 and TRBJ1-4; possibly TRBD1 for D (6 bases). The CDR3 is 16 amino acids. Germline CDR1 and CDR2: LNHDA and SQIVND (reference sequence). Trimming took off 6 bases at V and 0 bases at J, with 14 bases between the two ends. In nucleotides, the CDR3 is TGTGCCAGTAGCGCGACAGGTTTTGCAACTAATGAAAAACTGTTTTTT. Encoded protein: CASSATGFATNEKLFF.

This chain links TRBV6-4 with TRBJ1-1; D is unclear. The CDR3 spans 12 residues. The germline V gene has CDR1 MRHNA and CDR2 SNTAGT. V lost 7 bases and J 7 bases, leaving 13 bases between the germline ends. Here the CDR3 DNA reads TGTGCCAGCAATCGGGGTTCGGGTGAAGCTTTCTTT. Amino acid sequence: CASNRGSGEAFF.

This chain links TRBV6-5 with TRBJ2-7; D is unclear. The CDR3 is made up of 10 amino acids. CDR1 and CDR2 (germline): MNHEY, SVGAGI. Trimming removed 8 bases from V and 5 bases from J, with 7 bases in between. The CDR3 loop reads CASGNHEQYF. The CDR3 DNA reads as TGTGCCAGCGGCAACCACGAGCAGTACTTC.

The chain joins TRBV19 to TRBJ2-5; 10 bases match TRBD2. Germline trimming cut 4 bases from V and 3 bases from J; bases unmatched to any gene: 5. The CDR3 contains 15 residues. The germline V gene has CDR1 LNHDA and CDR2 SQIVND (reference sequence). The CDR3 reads CASSTSGRSEETQYF. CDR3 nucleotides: TGTGCCAGTAGTACTAGCGGGAGATCCGAAGAGACCCAGTACTTC. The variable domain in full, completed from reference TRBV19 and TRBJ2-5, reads DGGITQSPKYLFRKEGQNVTLSCEQNLNHDAMYWYRQDPGQGLRLIYYSQIVNDFQKGDIAEGYSVSREKKESFPLTVTSAQKNPTAFYLCASSTSGRSEETQYFGPGTRLLVL.

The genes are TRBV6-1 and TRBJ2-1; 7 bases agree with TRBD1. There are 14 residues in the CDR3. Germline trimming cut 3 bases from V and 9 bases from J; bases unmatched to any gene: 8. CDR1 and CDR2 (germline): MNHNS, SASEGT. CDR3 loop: CASSDPRQGREQFF. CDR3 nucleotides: TGTGCCAGCAGTGACCCCAGACAGGGTCGTGAGCAGTTCTTC.

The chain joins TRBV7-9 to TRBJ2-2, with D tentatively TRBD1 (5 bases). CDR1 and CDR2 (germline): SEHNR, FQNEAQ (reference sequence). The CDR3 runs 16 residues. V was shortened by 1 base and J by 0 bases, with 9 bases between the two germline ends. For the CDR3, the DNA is TGTGCCAGCAGCTTAGTAAAGACAGCGAACACCGGGGAGCTGTTTTTT. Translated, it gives CASSLVKTANTGELFF.

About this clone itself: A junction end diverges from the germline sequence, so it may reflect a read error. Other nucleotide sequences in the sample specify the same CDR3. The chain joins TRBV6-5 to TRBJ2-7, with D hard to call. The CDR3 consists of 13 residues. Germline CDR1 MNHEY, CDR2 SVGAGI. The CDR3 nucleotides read TGTGCTAGCAGTTACTCGTCTAGCTACGAGCAGTACTTC. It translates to CASSYSSSYEQYF.

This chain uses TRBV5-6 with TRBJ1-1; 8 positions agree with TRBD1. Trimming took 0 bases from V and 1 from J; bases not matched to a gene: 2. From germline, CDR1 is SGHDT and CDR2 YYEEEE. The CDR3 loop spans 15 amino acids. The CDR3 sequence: CASSLAGTGNTEAFF. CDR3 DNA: TGTGCCAGCAGCTTGGCCGGGACAGGGAACACTGAAGCTTTCTTT.